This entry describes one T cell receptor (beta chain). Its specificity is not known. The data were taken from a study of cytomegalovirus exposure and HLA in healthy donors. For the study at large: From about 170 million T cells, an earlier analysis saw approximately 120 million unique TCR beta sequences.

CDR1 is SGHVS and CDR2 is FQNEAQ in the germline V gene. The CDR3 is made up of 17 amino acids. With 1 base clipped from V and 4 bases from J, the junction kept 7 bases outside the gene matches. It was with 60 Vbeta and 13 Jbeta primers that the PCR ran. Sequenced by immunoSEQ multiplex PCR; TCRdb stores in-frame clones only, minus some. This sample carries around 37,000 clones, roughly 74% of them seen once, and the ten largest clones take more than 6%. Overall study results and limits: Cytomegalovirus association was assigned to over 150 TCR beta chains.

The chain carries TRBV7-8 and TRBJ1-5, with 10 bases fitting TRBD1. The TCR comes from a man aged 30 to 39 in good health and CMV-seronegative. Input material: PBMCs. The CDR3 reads CASSLVATGGGNQPQHF. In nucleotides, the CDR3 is TGTGCCAGCAGCTTAGTAGCGACAGGGGGCGGGAATCAGCCCCAGCATTTT.